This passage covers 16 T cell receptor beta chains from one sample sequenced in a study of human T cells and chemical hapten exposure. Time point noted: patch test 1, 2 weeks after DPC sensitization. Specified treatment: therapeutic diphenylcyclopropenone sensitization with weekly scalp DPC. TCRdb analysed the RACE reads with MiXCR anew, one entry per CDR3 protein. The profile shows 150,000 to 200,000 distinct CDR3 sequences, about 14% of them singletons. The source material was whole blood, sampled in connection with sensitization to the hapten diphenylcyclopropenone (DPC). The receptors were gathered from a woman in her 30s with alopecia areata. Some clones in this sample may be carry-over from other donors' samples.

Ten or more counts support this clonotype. CDR3 nucleotides: TGCGCCAGCAGCCAAGTAGCCCCGGGGGCCTTTGATGGCTACACCTTC. Its protein product is CASSQVAPGAFDGYTF. The V gene is TRBV4-1, the J gene TRBJ1-2, with a tentative D call TRBD1 (6 bases). The CDR3 sequence is 16 residues long. Trimming pared 1 base from V and 6 bases from J, leaving 18 bases between. Germline CDR1 MGHRA, CDR2 YSYEKL.

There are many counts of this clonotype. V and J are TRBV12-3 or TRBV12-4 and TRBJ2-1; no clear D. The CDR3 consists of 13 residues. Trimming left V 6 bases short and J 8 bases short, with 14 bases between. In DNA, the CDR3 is TGTGCCAGCAGCCGGACCCGAAGGGATGAGCAGTTCTTC. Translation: CASSRTRRDEQFF.

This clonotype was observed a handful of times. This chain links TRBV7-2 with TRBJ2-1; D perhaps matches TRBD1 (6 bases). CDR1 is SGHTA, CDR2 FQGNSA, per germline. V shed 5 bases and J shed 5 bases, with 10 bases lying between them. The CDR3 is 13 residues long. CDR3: CASSTYRDNEQFF. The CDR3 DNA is TGTGCCAGCAGCACCTACAGGGACAATGAGCAGTTCTTC. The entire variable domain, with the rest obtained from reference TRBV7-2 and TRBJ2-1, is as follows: GAGVSQSPSNKVTEKGKDVELRCDPISGHTALYWYRQSLGQGLEFLIYFQGNSAPDKSGLPSDRFSAERTGGSVSTLTIQRTQQEDSAVYLCASSTYRDNEQFFGPGTRLTVL.

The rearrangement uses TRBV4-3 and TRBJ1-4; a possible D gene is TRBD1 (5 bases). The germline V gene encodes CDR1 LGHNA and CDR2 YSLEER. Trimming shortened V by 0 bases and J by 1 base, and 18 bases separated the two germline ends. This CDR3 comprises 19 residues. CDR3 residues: CASSQEDMGGRRTNEKLFF. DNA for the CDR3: TGCGCCAGCAGCCAAGAGGACATGGGGGGTCGAAGAACTAATGAAAAACTGTTTTTT.

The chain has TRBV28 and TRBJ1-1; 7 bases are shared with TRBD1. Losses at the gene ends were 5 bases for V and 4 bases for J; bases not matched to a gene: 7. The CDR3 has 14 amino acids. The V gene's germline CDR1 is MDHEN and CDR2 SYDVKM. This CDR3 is CASSPTGSSTEAFF. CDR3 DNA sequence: TGTGCCAGCAGTCCGACAGGGTCGAGCACTGAAGCTTTCTTT.

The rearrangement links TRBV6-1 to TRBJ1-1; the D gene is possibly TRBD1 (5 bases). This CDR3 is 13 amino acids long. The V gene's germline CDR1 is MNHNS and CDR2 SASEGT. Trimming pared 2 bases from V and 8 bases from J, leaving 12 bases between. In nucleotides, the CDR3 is TGTGCCAGCAGTGAATGGGAGGACAAAGAAGCTTTCTTT. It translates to CASSEWEDKEAFF.

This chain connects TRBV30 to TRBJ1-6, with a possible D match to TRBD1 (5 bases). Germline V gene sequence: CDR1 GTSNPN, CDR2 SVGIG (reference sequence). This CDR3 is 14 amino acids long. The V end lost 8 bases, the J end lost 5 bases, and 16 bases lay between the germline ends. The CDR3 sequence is CAGAFGDHNSPLHF. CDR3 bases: TGTGCCGGTGCCTTCGGGGACCATAATTCACCCCTCCACTTT.

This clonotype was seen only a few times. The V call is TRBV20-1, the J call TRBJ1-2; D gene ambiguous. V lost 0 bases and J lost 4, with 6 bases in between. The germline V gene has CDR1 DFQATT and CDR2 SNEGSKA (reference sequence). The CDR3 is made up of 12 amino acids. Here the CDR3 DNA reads TGCAGTGCTAGAGACAAGCTCTATGGCTACACCTTC. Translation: CSARDKLYGYTF.

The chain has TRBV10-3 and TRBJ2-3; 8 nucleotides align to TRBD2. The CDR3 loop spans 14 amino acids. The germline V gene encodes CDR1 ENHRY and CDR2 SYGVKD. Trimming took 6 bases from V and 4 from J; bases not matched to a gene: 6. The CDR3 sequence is CAISGGGPADTQYF. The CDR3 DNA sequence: TGTGCCATCAGCGGGGGGGGCCCCGCAGATACGCAGTATTTT.

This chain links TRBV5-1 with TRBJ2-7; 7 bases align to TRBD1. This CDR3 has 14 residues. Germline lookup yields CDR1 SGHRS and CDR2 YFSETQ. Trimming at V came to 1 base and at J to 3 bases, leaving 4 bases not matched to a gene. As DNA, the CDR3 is TGCGCCAGCAGCTTGCTCGGGACAGACTACGAGCAGTACTTC. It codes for CASSLLGTDYEQYF. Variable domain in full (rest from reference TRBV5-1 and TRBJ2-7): KAGVTQTPRYLIKTRGQQVTLSCSPISGHRSVSWYQQTPGQGLQFLFEYFSETQRNKGNFPGRFSGRQFSNSRSEMNVSTLELGDSALYLCASSLLGTDYEQYFGPGTRLTVT.

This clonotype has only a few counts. The CDR3 sequence: CASSYRDRSQETQYF. CDR3 DNA sequence: TGTGCCAGCAGTTACAGGGACAGGTCACAAGAGACCCAGTACTTC. The chain combines TRBV6-6 with TRBJ2-5; 8 nucleotides agree with TRBD1. In germline, CDR1 is MNHNY, CDR2 SVGAGI (reference sequence). The V segment lost 2 bases and the J segment 2 bases; nucleotides outside the gene matches: 4. The CDR3 length is 15 residues.

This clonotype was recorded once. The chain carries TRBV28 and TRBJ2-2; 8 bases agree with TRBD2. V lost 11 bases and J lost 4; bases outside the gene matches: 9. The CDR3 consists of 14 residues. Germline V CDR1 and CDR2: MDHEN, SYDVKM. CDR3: CASLSGGPTGELFF. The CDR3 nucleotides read TGTGCCTCTCTATCGGGGGGGCCCACCGGGGAGCTGTTTTTT.

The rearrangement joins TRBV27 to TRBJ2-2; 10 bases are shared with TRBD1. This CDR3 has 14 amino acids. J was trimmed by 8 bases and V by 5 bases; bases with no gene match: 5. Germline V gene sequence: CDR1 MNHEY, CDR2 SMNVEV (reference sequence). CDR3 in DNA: TGTGCCAGCAGTCACGACAGGGGGCTGGGGGAGCTGTTTTTT. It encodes CASSHDRGLGELFF.

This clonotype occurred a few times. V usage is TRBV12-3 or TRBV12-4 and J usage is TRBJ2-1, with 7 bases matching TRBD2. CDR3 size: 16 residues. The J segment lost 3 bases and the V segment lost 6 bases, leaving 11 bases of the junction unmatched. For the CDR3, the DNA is TGTGCCAGCAGCAATTCGGGTCCTAGCGGCTACAATGAGCAGTTCTTC. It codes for CASSNSGPSGYNEQFF.

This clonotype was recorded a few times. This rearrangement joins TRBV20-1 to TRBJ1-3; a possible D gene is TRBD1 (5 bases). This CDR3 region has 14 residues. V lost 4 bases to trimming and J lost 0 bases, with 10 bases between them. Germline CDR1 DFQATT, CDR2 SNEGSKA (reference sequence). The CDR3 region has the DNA TGCAGTGCTACTGGGGGACTCTCTGGAAACACCATATATTTT. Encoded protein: CSATGGLSGNTIYF.

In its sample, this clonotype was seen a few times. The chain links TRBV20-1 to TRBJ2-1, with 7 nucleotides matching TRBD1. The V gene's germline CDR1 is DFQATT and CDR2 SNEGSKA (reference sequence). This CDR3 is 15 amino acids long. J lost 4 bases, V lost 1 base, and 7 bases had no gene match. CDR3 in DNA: TGCAGTGCTAGAGTCGGACAGGTCAAATACAATGAGCAGTTCTTC. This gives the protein CSARVGQVKYNEQFF.